This entry lists 13 T cell receptor beta chains sequenced from one sample in a study of cytomegalovirus exposure and HLA in healthy donors (dated by TCRdb to 2016 to 2017). The library was produced with the immunoSEQ multiplex PCR assay. For the multiplex PCR, a mixture combining 60 forward primers for TCR Vbeta segments and 13 reverse primers for TCR Jbeta segments was used. TCRdb's version of the immuneACCESS table is confined to in-frame rearrangements and falls short of the full clone set. An unresolved V gene accounts for under half of the shortfall where checked; the remainder is of unknown origin. The table for this sample lists 150,000 to 200,000 clones; about 75% of them were counted only once. Approximately 10% of the sample goes to the ten largest clones. The sequenced sample consisted of PBMCs. Every receptor here comes from a man between 18 and 35 years old in good health and CMV-seropositive.

The V call is TRBV5-4, the J call TRBJ1-2; D is possibly TRBD1 (5 bases). CDR1 is SGHNT and CDR2 is YYREEE in the germline V gene (reference sequence). The CDR3 runs 13 residues. Trimming removed 0 bases at V and 8 bases at J, with 11 bases between. CDR3 coding DNA: TGTGCCAGCAGCTTGGGTCAGGGAAGCGGCTACACCTTC. Encoded protein: CASSLGQGSGYTF.

The chain combines TRBV28 with TRBJ2-1; D gene uncertain. This CDR3 comprises 14 residues. Germline V gene sequence: CDR1 MDHEN, CDR2 SYDVKM. Trimming shortened V by 6 bases and J by 9 bases, and 18 bases separated the two germline ends. In DNA, the CDR3 is TGTGCCAGCAGCTCAGGCGATCTGCTATTTGAGCAGTTCTTC. Its protein is CASSSGDLLFEQFF.

The genes are TRBV5-4 and TRBJ2-7; 8 bases align to TRBD1. Losses at the gene ends were 3 bases for V and 4 bases for J; bases not matched to a gene: 6. Per germline, CDR1 SGHNT and CDR2 YYREEE (reference sequence). The CDR3 length is 14 residues. The CDR3 spells CASSWGDRRYEQYF. In nucleotides, the CDR3 is TGTGCCAGCAGCTGGGGGGACAGGAGGTACGAGCAGTACTTC.

The count of this clone is one. The chain is built from TRBV2 and TRBJ2-1; 10 positions match TRBD1. V gave up 7 bases and J gave up 9 bases; unmatched junction bases: 6. CDR1 is SNHLY and CDR2 is FYNNEI in the germline V gene. This CDR3 has 13 amino acids. This chain's CDR3 is CASKGQGVGEQFF. CDR3 in DNA: TGTGCCAGCAAAGGACAGGGGGTCGGTGAGCAGTTCTTC.

V usage is TRBV28 and J usage is TRBJ1-1; D ambiguous. CDR3 length: 10 residues. CDR1 MDHEN and CDR2 SYDVKM come from the germline V gene. V lost 9 bases, J lost 4 bases, and 6 bases lay in between. Here the CDR3 reads CASRGTEAFF. The CDR3 DNA is TGTGCCAGTCGCGGCACTGAAGCTTTCTTT. The whole variable domain, remainder taken from reference TRBV28 and TRBJ1-1, is DVKVTQSSRYLVKRTGEKVFLECVQDMDHENMFWYRQDPGLGLRLIYFSYDVKMKEKGDIPEGYSVSREKKERFSLILESASTNQTSMYLCASRGTEAFFGQGTRLTVV.

The chain joins TRBV14 to TRBJ2-7, with TRBD2 identical over 12 bases. Trimming took 4 bases from V and 3 from J; bases not matched to a gene: 4. Per germline, CDR1 SGHDN and CDR2 FVKESK. This CDR3 comprises 15 residues. CDR3 DNA sequence: TGTGCCAGCAGCCTAAGACTAGCGGGAGTCTACGAGCAGTACTTC. Protein sequence: CASSLRLAGVYEQYF.

V usage is TRBV6-6 and J usage is TRBJ1-5; 10 bases match TRBD1. V was clipped by 6 bases and J by 7 bases; unmatched bases: 3. The CDR3 has 13 residues. Per germline, CDR1 MNHNY and CDR2 SVGAGI (reference sequence). The CDR3 nucleotides read TGTGCCAGCAGGGGGACAGGGGACCAGCCCCAGCATTTT. Translating gives CASRGTGDQPQHF.

This clone was counted a few times. The rearrangement uses TRBV18 and TRBJ2-3; TRBD2 might be the D (6 bases). This CDR3 is 16 amino acids long. Germline CDR1 and CDR2: KGHSH and LQKENI. V was pared by 3 bases and J by 4 bases, with 17 bases between. The CDR3, as DNA: TGTGCCAGCTCACCCAGGAGGGGTGGTGGCCCAGATACGCAGTATTTT. This translates into CASSPRRGGGPDTQYF.

This clone turned up a few times. This chain links TRBV9 with TRBJ2-1; D is ambiguous. Germline values: CDR1 SGDLS, CDR2 YYNGEE. The ends were cut back, 4 bases at V and 5 bases at J, with 10 bases in the middle. The length of the CDR3 is 13 residues. CDR3 loop: CASSTRLNNEQFF. Here the CDR3 DNA reads TGTGCCAGCAGCACCCGACTGAACAATGAGCAGTTCTTC. The variable domain in full, completed from reference TRBV9 and TRBJ2-1, reads DSGVTQTPKHLITATGQRVTLRCSPRSGDLSVYWYQQSLDQGLQFLIQYYNGEERAKGNILERFSAQQFPDLHSELNLSSLELGDSALYFCASSTRLNNEQFFGPGTRLTVL.

The CDR3 sequence: CAWLEAGVVYEQYF. The CDR3 DNA follows: TGTGCCTGGCTTGAAGCGGGAGTTGTCTACGAGCAGTACTTC. This chain connects TRBV30 to TRBJ2-5; 8 bases map to TRBD2. TRBJ2-7 matches the DNA end more closely, so the J call is doubtful. Per germline, CDR1 GTSNPN and CDR2 SVGIG (reference sequence). The CDR3 consists of 14 residues.

As for this clone: With a much larger clone just one base away, this may be a read error. CDR3 bases: TGTGCCAGCAGCTTGGCTAGCGGCACAGATACGCAGTATTTT. This codes for CASSLASGTDTQYF. This chain joins TRBV7-6 and TRBJ2-3, with D perhaps matching TRBD2 (6 bases). V dropped 3 bases and J dropped 1 base, with 8 bases sitting between them. This CDR3 region has 14 residues. Germline loops: CDR1 SGHVS, CDR2 FNYEAQ.

This clone was seen only once. In DNA form, the CDR3 reads TGCAGTGCCTTCCTGAACACTGAAGCTTTCTTT. Translation: CSAFLNTEAFF. The chain links TRBV20-1 to TRBJ1-1; D gene ambiguous. V was shortened by 6 bases and J by 0 bases, with 5 bases between the two germline ends. CDR3 length: 11 amino acids. CDR1 is DFQATT, CDR2 SNEGSKA, per germline (reference sequence).

This clone appeared a few times. J is TRBJ2-1 and V is TRBV7-3, with TRBD1 as a possible D gene (7 bases). The CDR3 covers 14 residues. Germline V gene data show CDR1 as SGHTA and CDR2 as FQGTGA. V was pared by 2 bases and J by 8 bases, with 13 bases between. The chain's CDR3 is CASSLGGGTDEQFF. CDR3 DNA sequence: TGTGCCAGCAGCTTAGGGGGCGGGACAGATGAGCAGTTCTTC.